These T cell receptor beta chains were read from a single sample in a study of blood T cell repertoires in COVID-19. The table came from immunoSEQ multiplex PCR; TCRdb's copy has only in-frame clones and leaves some out. The table lists a few hundred thousand clones, roughly nine tenths of them singletons. Sequencing input: peripheral blood. The receptors originated from a woman in her forties or fifties who had recovered from COVID-19. Each CDR3 is given with its conserved first and last residue. Fields, in order: clone size, V gene, J gene, D gene, CDR3 protein, CDR3 DNA. The D gene is left open where the match is weak. Size tells how often a clone was seen (once, few, many) or the class of an expanded clone, and some rows leave it out.

NA	TRBV6-2/TRBV6-3	TRBJ2-6	TRBD1	CASSGQAISGANVLTF	TGTGCCAGCAGTGGACAGGCCATCTCTGGGGCCAACGTCCTGACTTTC
NA	TRBV5-1	TRBJ1-2	NA	CASSSLAGDNGYTF	TGCGCCAGCAGCTCCCTCGCAGGGGATAATGGCTACACCTTC
NA	TRBV4-3	TRBJ2-2	NA	CASSQEVVRALNTGELFF	TGCGCCAGCAGCCAAGAGGTAGTTCGCGCCCTGAACACCGGGGAGCTGTTTTTT
NA	TRBV15	TRBJ2-7	NA	CATSRERAGLAYEQYF	TGTGCCACCAGCAGAGAACGCGCAGGGCTTGCCTACGAGCAGTACTTC
few	TRBV4-2	TRBJ1-1	TRBD1	CASSQDPQGARNTEAFF	TGTGCCAGCAGCCAAGATCCCCAGGGGGCGCGAAACACTGAAGCTTTCTTT
NA	TRBV7-6	TRBJ2-1	TRBD2	CASSPGLERYNEQFF	TGTGCCAGCAGCCCCGGACTAGAACGCTACAATGAGCAGTTCTTC
few	TRBV28	TRBJ2-7	NA	CASSLFTYEQYF	TGTGCCAGCAGTTTGTTTACCTACGAGCAGTACTTC
once	TRBV9	TRBJ1-1	TRBD1	CASSAQTGGGTEAFF	TGTGCCAGCAGCGCCCAGACAGGGGGCGGGACTGAAGCTTTCTTT
NA	TRBV6-5	TRBJ1-1	TRBD1	CASSNDRGNTEAFF	TGTGCCAGCAGTAACGACAGGGGGAACACTGAAGCTTTCTTT
NA	TRBV9	TRBJ1-1	NA	CASSVDFRGYTEAFF	TGTGCCAGCAGCGTCGATTTTCGGGGGTACACTGAAGCTTTCTTT
NA	TRBV7-8	TRBJ1-2	TRBD1	CASSRGQGIVYGYTF	TGTGCCAGCAGCCGAGGACAGGGGATAGTCTATGGCTACACCTTC
NA	TRBV28	TRBJ2-1	NA	CASTRGRGVSSYNEQFF	TGTGCCAGCACCAGGGGCAGGGGCGTTAGCTCCTACAATGAGCAGTTCTTC
NA	TRBV3-1/TRBV3-2	TRBJ1-1	NA	CASSQAVLVRGTEAFF	TGTGCCAGCAGCCAAGCTGTCCTGGTGCGAGGCACTGAAGCTTTCTTT
NA	TRBV14	TRBJ2-1	NA	CASSPSWGTYNEQFF	TGTGCCAGCAGCCCCAGTTGGGGCACCTACAATGAGCAGTTCTTC
NA	TRBV9	TRBJ2-3	TRBD1	CASSSRGRLLTDTQYF	TGTGCCAGCAGCTCCAGGGGGAGACTACTCACAGATACGCAGTATTTT
NA	TRBV19	TRBJ1-2	TRBD1	CASPTGEKDGYTF	TGTGCCAGTCCGACAGGGGAAAAAGATGGCTACACCTTC
NA	TRBV10-3	TRBJ2-2	TRBD1	CAISTPGQGSTGELFF	TGTGCCATCAGTACTCCGGGACAGGGGTCCACCGGGGAGCTGTTTTTT
NA	TRBV7-3	TRBJ2-2	NA	CASSPGLTGELFF	TGTGCCAGCAGCCCGGGACTCACCGGGGAGCTGTTTTTT
NA	TRBV7-2	TRBJ1-1	TRBD1	CASSLRLGVTGGGTEAFF	TGTGCCAGCAGCTTACGGTTGGGTGTGACAGGGGGCGGTACTGAAGCTTTCTTT
NA	TRBV27	TRBJ2-7	NA	CASRKGERYEQYF	TGTGCCAGCAGGAAGGGGGAACGGTACGAGCAGTACTTC